This passage covers 18 T cell receptor beta chains from one sample sequenced in a study of blood T cell repertoires in COVID-19. The assay was immunoSEQ multiplex PCR, and TCRdb's table has in-frame clones only and misses some. The table has some 200,000 clones, roughly 80% seen once. Material for sequencing was peripheral blood. The origin of the receptors is a human donor with acute or convalescent COVID-19. The donor label of this sample is uncertain.

This clone was detected only a few times. The chain recombines TRBV6-5 with TRBJ1-6; D is ambiguous. Looked up from germline, CDR1 is MNHEY and CDR2 is SVGAGI. V was clipped by 7 bases and J by 2 bases, with 12 bases between them. CDR3 length: 15 amino acids. This CDR3 reads CASTLLGTYNSPLHF. CDR3 DNA sequence: TGTGCCAGCACATTGTTGGGCACCTATAATTCACCCCTCCACTTT.

Note on this clone: This sample includes further DNA sequences coding for the same CDR3. This chain links TRBV19 with TRBJ1-2; D perhaps matches TRBD1 (5 bases). CDR3 size: 14 residues. Trimming pared 2 bases from V and 5 bases from J, leaving 12 bases between. Germline loops: CDR1 LNHDA, CDR2 SQIVND (reference sequence). The CDR3 loop reads CASSIRQGGYGYTF. The CDR3 DNA reads as TGTGCCAGTAGTATACGGCAGGGAGGATATGGCTACACCTTC.

This clone was detected only once. The rearrangement links TRBV12-5 to TRBJ1-2; tentative D call: TRBD1 (5 bases). The CDR3 runs 14 residues. The V end lost 8 bases, the J end lost 3 bases, and 16 bases lay between the germline ends. Per germline, CDR1 LGHNT and CDR2 FRNRAP. CDR3 nucleotides: TGTGCTAGTTGGACTGCGGGGCGGGACTATGGCTACACCTTC. This translates into CASWTAGRDYGYTF. The full variable domain, its missing parts supplied by reference TRBV12-5 and TRBJ1-2, is DARVTQTPRHKVTEMGQEVTMRCQPILGHNTVFWYRQTMMQGLELLAYFRNRAPLDDSGMPKDRFSAEMPDATLATLKIQPSEPRDSAVYFCASWTAGRDYGYTFGSGTRLTVV.

This clone was counted once. The rearrangement links TRBV11-2 to TRBJ1-2; TRBD1 aligns across 12 bases. CDR3 length: 16 amino acids. V gave up 1 base and J gave up 7 bases; unmatched junction bases: 7. Per the germline V gene, CDR1 is SGHAT and CDR2 is FQNNGV. The CDR3 DNA sequence: TGTGCCAGCAGCTTAGGGCAGGGGACAGGGGGCGGTGGCTACACCTTC. This sequence encodes CASSLGQGTGGGGYTF.

This clone has a single count. The chain uses TRBV10-3 and TRBJ2-2; 9 nucleotides line up with TRBD1. V lost 6 bases, J lost 7 bases, and 6 bases stayed unmatched. CDR3 size: 14 residues. CDR1 and CDR2 (germline): ENHRY, SYGVKD. DNA for the CDR3: TGTGCCATCAGAATGGGACAGGGCGGCGGGGAGCTGTTTTTT. Translation gives CAIRMGQGGGELFF.

V gene TRBV11-2 combines with J gene TRBJ2-3; TRBD1 might be the D (6 bases). CDR1 and CDR2 from the germline V gene are SGHAT and FQNNGV. This CDR3 is 15 amino acids long. Trimming shortened V by 5 bases and J by 0 bases, and 12 bases separated the two germline ends. CDR3 protein: CASSTQGLSTDTQYF. CDR3 nucleotide sequence: TGTGCCAGCAGCACACAGGGCCTAAGCACAGATACGCAGTATTTT.

The genes are TRBV6-2 or TRBV6-3 and TRBJ2-7, with 9 bases aligning to TRBD2. The junction had 9 bases not matched to a gene; V was cut back by 6 bases and J by 3 bases. Germline V CDR1 and CDR2: MNHEY, SVGEGT. The CDR3 has 15 amino acids. CDR3 sequence (DNA): TGTGCCAGCAGGCCTGGGCTAGCGGGACTCTACGAGCAGTACTTC. Protein product: CASRPGLAGLYEQYF.

The J gene is TRBJ1-2, the V gene TRBV6-6, with D perhaps matching TRBD1 (5 bases). With 6 bases removed from V and 8 bases from J, the gap between germline ends came to 16 bases. CDR1 is MNHNY and CDR2 is SVGAGI in the germline V gene (reference sequence). The CDR3 loop spans 13 amino acids. DNA of the CDR3: TGTGCCAGCAGACCCGGGACTATCCCCGGCTACACCTTC. This codes for CASRPGTIPGYTF.

The chain is built from TRBV4-1 and TRBJ2-7; TRBD2 might be the D (5 bases). Germline V CDR1 and CDR2: MGHRA, YSYEKL. With 2 bases removed from V and 3 bases from J, the gap between germline ends came to 11 bases. The CDR3 has 14 amino acids. The CDR3 reads CASSQPREGYEQYF. The CDR3 nucleotides read TGCGCCAGCAGCCAACCCCGAGAGGGCTACGAGCAGTACTTC.

This clone occurred once. The chain combines TRBV11-3 with TRBJ2-2; 12 nucleotides line up with TRBD2. Per the germline V gene, CDR1 is SGHNT and CDR2 is YENEEA. The CDR3 has 18 amino acids. J lost 4 bases, V lost 5 bases, and 11 bases had no gene match. The CDR3 DNA follows: TGTGCCAGCAGCCGTAGTCTAGCGGGGGGGCGCGGCACCGGGGAGCTGTTTTTT. This codes for CASSRSLAGGRGTGELFF.

This clone was counted at least ten times. The genes are TRBV12-3 or TRBV12-4 and TRBJ1-5; no clear D. V lost 8 bases, J lost 2 bases, and 10 bases lay in between. The CDR3 spans 13 residues. In DNA form, the CDR3 reads TGTGCCAGCGGCCGACTAGGCAATCAGCCCCAGCATTTT. This gives the protein CASGRLGNQPQHF.

The chain couples TRBV19 to TRBJ2-2, with a weak D call TRBD2 (5 bases). This CDR3 is built from 16 residues. The germline gives CDR1 LNHDA, CDR2 SQIVND (reference sequence). The V and J ends lost 7 bases and 4 bases respectively, with 19 bases between them. The CDR3 here is CASTPLSVFGTGELFF. The CDR3 coding sequence is TGTGCCAGTACCCCACTTAGCGTGTTCGGCACCGGGGAGCTGTTTTTT.

The chain couples TRBV19 to TRBJ2-4, with D unresolved. Trimming cost V 1 base and J 3 bases, with 10 bases left between them. The CDR3 loop spans 15 amino acids. The germline CDR1 and CDR2 sequences are LNHDA and SQIVND (reference sequence). CDR3 residues: CASSIANLGKNIQYF. The CDR3, as DNA: TGTGCCAGTAGTATAGCTAACCTAGGCAAAAACATTCAGTACTTC.

The rearrangement joins TRBV5-1 to TRBJ2-4; the D gene is possibly TRBD2 (6 bases). Germline V CDR1 and CDR2: SGHRS, YFSETQ. CDR3 length: 17 amino acids. V gave up 4 bases and J gave up 1 base, with 18 bases separating them. The DNA of the CDR3 is TGCGCCAGCAGCCCAGCGGGCAGGCTGGAGGCCAAAAACATTCAGTACTTC. Encoded protein: CASSPAGRLEAKNIQYF.

The CDR3 spells CASSAGDKGETQYF. CDR3 coding DNA: TGCGCCAGCAGCGCCGGGGACAAGGGAGAGACCCAGTACTTC. V and J are TRBV5-1 and TRBJ2-5; D perhaps matches TRBD1 (6 bases). This CDR3 spans 14 amino acids. V lost 4 bases and J 4 bases, leaving 14 bases between the germline ends. Germline CDR1 reads SGHRS; CDR2 reads YFSETQ.

The rearrangement joins TRBV6-5 to TRBJ2-7; 11 positions match TRBD1. The junction had 6 bases not matched to a gene; V was cut back by 8 bases and J by 6 bases. The CDR3 sequence is 13 residues long. Germline V lookup: CDR1 MNHEY, CDR2 SVGAGI. The CDR3 loop reads CASSGTGGSEQYF. The CDR3 DNA is TGTGCCAGCTCAGGGACAGGGGGTAGCGAGCAGTACTTC.

The rearrangement joins TRBV9 to TRBJ2-1; possibly TRBD2 for D (5 bases). This CDR3 is built from 14 residues. V was trimmed by 0 bases and J by 10 bases, leaving 14 bases between them. The germline V gene has CDR1 SGDLS and CDR2 YYNGEE. In nucleotides, the CDR3 is TGTGCCAGCAGCGTAGGAGGGTGGTCAAGGGAGCAGTTCTTC. Its protein is CASSVGGWSREQFF.

This chain uses TRBV6-2 or TRBV6-3 with TRBJ1-2, with a tentative D call TRBD1 (6 bases). CDR1 and CDR2 from the germline V gene are MNHEY and SVGEGT. V was trimmed by 7 bases and J by 13 bases, leaving 22 bases between them. CDR3 size: 13 residues. The CDR3 sequence: CASIPGQQYFSTF. CDR3 DNA: TGTGCCAGCATCCCCGGACAGCAATACTTTAGCACCTTC.